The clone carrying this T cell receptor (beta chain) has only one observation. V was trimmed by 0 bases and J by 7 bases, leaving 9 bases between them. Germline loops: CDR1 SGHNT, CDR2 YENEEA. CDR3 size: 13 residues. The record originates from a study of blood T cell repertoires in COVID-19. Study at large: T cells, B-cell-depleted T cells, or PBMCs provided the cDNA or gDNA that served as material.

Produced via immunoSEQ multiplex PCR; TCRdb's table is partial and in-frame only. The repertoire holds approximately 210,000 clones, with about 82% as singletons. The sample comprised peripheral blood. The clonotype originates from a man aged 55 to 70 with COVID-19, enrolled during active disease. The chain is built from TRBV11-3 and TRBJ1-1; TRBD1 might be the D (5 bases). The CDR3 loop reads CASSLDLTVEAFF. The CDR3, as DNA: TGTGCCAGCAGCTTAGATCTGACAGTTGAAGCTTTCTTT.